These 19 T cell receptor beta chains originate from one sample sequenced in a study of cytomegalovirus exposure and HLA in healthy donors. Researchers ran the PCR with 60 Vbeta and 13 Jbeta primers. Data came from immunoSEQ multiplex PCR; TCRdb stores just in-frame clones and leaves some out. The sample includes over 45,000 clones, approximately 85% of them seen just once. Material: PBMCs. These receptors came from a boy younger than 18 in good health and CMV-seropositive.

The CDR3 protein is CASGSGDSYIYEQYF. CDR3 bases: TGTGCCAGCGGCTCGGGAGACAGTTACATCTACGAGCAGTACTTC. The chain recombines TRBV5-6 with TRBJ2-7, with D possibly matching TRBD2 (6 bases). The CDR3 runs to 15 residues. Trimming removed 7 bases from V and 3 bases from J, with 20 bases in between. Germline CDR1 SGHDT, CDR2 YYEEEE. Using reference TRBV5-6 and TRBJ2-7 for the parts outside the CDR3, the full variable domain is DAGVTQSPTHLIKTRGQQVTLRCSPKSGHDTVSWYQQALGQGPQFIFQYYEEEERQRGNFPDRFSGHQFPNYSSELNVNALLLGDSALYLCASGSGDSYIYEQYFGPGTRLTVT.

This chain joins TRBV18 and TRBJ2-7, with TRBD1 matching over 9 bases. The V gene's germline CDR1 is KGHSH and CDR2 LQKENI. The V gene end was trimmed by 8 bases and the J gene end by 4 bases; junction bases not matched to a gene: 12. CDR3 length: 15 residues. This CDR3 reads CASQLASGQGYEQYF. CDR3 DNA: TGTGCCAGCCAGTTAGCCTCGGGACAGGGTTACGAGCAGTACTTC.

The chain uses TRBV6-1 and TRBJ2-3, with a weak D call TRBD1 (5 bases). The V gene's germline CDR1 is MNHNS and CDR2 SASEGT. The V end lost 7 bases, the J end lost 2 bases, and 13 bases lay between the germline ends. The CDR3 sequence is 14 residues long. CDR3 in amino acids: CASTQGRATDTQYF. Written as DNA, the CDR3 is TGTGCCAGCACCCAGGGAAGGGCCACAGATACGCAGTATTTT.

The CDR3 DNA is TGCGCCAGCAGCTTGGATGGACAGGGTGGAACTGAAGCTTTCTTT. Residues: CASSLDGQGGTEAFF. The V call is TRBV5-1, the J call TRBJ1-1; 8 bases line up with TRBD1. V was clipped by 0 bases and J by 5 bases; unmatched bases: 6. The CDR3 extends over 15 amino acids. Per germline, CDR1 SGHRS and CDR2 YFSETQ. Complete variable domain (other parts from reference TRBV5-1 and TRBJ1-1): KAGVTQTPRYLIKTRGQQVTLSCSPISGHRSVSWYQQTPGQGLQFLFEYFSETQRNKGNFPGRFSGRQFSNSRSEMNVSTLELGDSALYLCASSLDGQGGTEAFFGQGTRLTVV.

The chain is built from TRBV5-6 and TRBJ1-5, with D possibly matching TRBD1 (5 bases). The CDR3 runs to 13 residues. From germline, CDR1 is SGHDT and CDR2 YYEEEE. V dropped 0 bases and J dropped 6 bases, with 7 bases sitting between them. This CDR3 reads CASSLGQFQPQHF. The CDR3 DNA follows: TGTGCCAGCAGCTTGGGACAGTTTCAGCCCCAGCATTTT.

V usage is TRBV4-1 and J usage is TRBJ2-1, with a possible D match to TRBD2 (5 bases). CDR3 length: 15 amino acids. Germline lookup yields CDR1 MGHRA and CDR2 YSYEKL. V lost 2 bases, J lost 6 bases, and 14 bases lay in between. DNA of the CDR3: TGCGCCAGCAGCCAATTAACTCGAGGGTCCAATGAGCAGTTCTTC. This encodes CASSQLTRGSNEQFF.

The chain joins TRBV5-4 to TRBJ2-7; TRBD1 is a possible D gene (6 bases). Germline CDR1 SGHNT, CDR2 YYREEE (reference sequence). Trimming cost V 4 bases and J 5 bases, with 19 bases left between them. The CDR3 totals 15 residues. This CDR3 reads CASSNPRGSRDEQYF. The CDR3, as DNA: TGTGCCAGCAGCAACCCCAGGGGATCGAGGGACGAGCAGTACTTC. The whole variable domain, filled in from reference TRBV5-4 and TRBJ2-7, reads ETGVTQSPTHLIKTRGQQVTLRCSSQSGHNTVSWYQQALGQGPQFIFQYYREEENGRGNFPPRFSGLQFPNYSSELNVNALELDDSALYLCASSNPRGSRDEQYFGPGTRLTVT.

In nucleotides, the CDR3 is TGTGCCAGCAGTGAAGGACAGGGAGAGAGCGAAAAACTGTTTTTT. Its translation: CASSEGQGESEKLFF. The rearrangement uses TRBV25-1 and TRBJ1-4, with TRBD1 matching 8 bases. The J segment lost 8 bases and the V segment lost 2 bases, leaving 7 bases of the junction unmatched. This CDR3 has 15 amino acids. The germline V gene has CDR1 MGHDK and CDR2 SYGVNS.

This clone was counted a single time. This chain links TRBV5-6 with TRBJ2-7, with D possibly being TRBD1 (5 bases). CDR1 is SGHDT and CDR2 is YYEEEE in the germline V gene. The CDR3 spans 17 residues. V was shortened by 0 bases and J by 3 bases, with 19 bases between the two germline ends. The CDR3 spells CASSLVSPTRRDYEQYF. Written as DNA, the CDR3 is TGTGCCAGCAGCTTGGTTTCCCCGACGCGCAGGGACTACGAGCAGTACTTC.

The V and J genes are TRBV27 and TRBJ2-5, with 7 nucleotides matching TRBD2. Losses at the gene ends were 5 bases for V and 2 bases for J; bases not matched to a gene: 14. Per germline, CDR1 MNHEY and CDR2 SMNVEV (reference sequence). CDR3 length: 17 amino acids. The CDR3 loop reads CASSPAGVLAAQETQYF. For the CDR3, the DNA is TGTGCCAGCAGTCCGGCTGGGGTCCTAGCGGCGCAAGAGACCCAGTACTTC.

V is TRBV20-1 and J is TRBJ1-1; 7 positions agree with TRBD1. Germline CDR1 reads DFQATT; CDR2 reads SNEGSKA (reference sequence). The CDR3 has 11 residues. After removal of 3 bases from V and 10 bases from J, the junction contained 5 bases not matched to a gene. The CDR3 DNA is TGCAGTGCTAGGGGGACAGCAGGAGCTTTCTTT. This gives the protein CSARGTAGAFF.

The rearrangement uses TRBV2 and TRBJ1-4; D uncertain. Trimming stripped 4 bases from V and 8 bases from J, with 11 bases between. CDR3 size: 13 residues. In germline, CDR1 is SNHLY, CDR2 FYNNEI. DNA for the CDR3: TGTGCCAGCAGTGGTGGGCTCCGGGAAAAACTGTTTTTT. It yields the protein CASSGGLREKLFF.

This rearrangement joins TRBV7-2 to TRBJ1-2; 10 positions match TRBD1. The CDR3 is 13 residues long. V was clipped by 5 bases and J by 7 bases; unmatched bases: 4. Germline V gene data show CDR1 as SGHTA and CDR2 as FQGNSA. For the CDR3, the DNA is TGTGCCAGCAGCGAGGGACAGGGGTTTGGCTACACCTTC. This gives the protein CASSEGQGFGYTF.

The J gene is TRBJ2-7, the V gene TRBV29-1, with a possible D match to TRBD1 (7 bases). Trimming shortened V by 1 base and J by 2 bases, and 9 bases separated the two germline ends. Germline V gene sequence: CDR1 SQVTM, CDR2 ANQGSEA. The CDR3 extends over 13 amino acids. The CDR3 region is CSVEGRGAYEQYF. The DNA for the CDR3 is TGCAGCGTTGAAGGCAGGGGGGCCTACGAGCAGTACTTC.

This clone was recorded a few times. The DNA for the CDR3 is TGTGCCAGCAGCTTAGCGTTGGTGACAGGCGGCTTCTATGGCTACACCTTC. It is translated as CASSLALVTGGFYGYTF. The chain is built from TRBV7-9 and TRBJ1-2; tentatively, D is TRBD1 (6 bases). Looked up from germline, CDR1 is SEHNR and CDR2 is FQNEAQ (reference sequence). V was cut by 0 bases and J by 4 bases, with 18 bases left in between. The CDR3 has 17 amino acids.

The V gene is TRBV14, the J gene TRBJ1-2, with D perhaps TRBD1 (5 bases). This CDR3 contains 13 residues. Germline-derived CDR1 and CDR2 are SGHDN and FVKESK. V lost 3 bases, J lost 5 bases, and 10 bases lay in between. The CDR3 DNA reads TGTGCCAGCAGCCAGGGGGGGATTTATGGCTACACCTTC. Its translation: CASSQGGIYGYTF. Drawing the rest from reference TRBV14 and TRBJ1-2, the complete variable domain is EAGVTQFPSHSVIEKGQTVTLRCDPISGHDNLYWYRRVMGKEIKFLLHFVKESKQDESGMPNNRFLAERTGGTYSTLKVQPAELEDSGVYFCASSQGGIYGYTFGSGTRLTVV.

The chain recombines TRBV11-2 with TRBJ1-1, with D possibly TRBD1 on 5 matching bases. With 2 bases removed from V and 6 bases from J, the gap between germline ends came to 13 bases. Germline-derived CDR1 and CDR2 are SGHAT and FQNNGV. CDR3 length: 14 amino acids. CDR3 sequence reads: CASSLLPGGAEAFF. CDR3 DNA sequence: TGTGCCAGCAGCTTACTACCAGGAGGGGCTGAAGCTTTCTTT.

The J gene is TRBJ2-1, the V gene TRBV19; possible D gene TRBD1, 5 bases. Germline V lookup: CDR1 LNHDA, CDR2 SQIVND (reference sequence). The CDR3 sequence is 14 residues long. V lost 6 bases and J 7 bases, leaving 16 bases between the germline ends. The CDR3: CASRVAGKGNEQFF. CDR3 coding DNA: TGTGCCAGTAGAGTGGCAGGGAAAGGTAATGAGCAGTTCTTC.

This clone was recorded once. The V call is TRBV7-3, the J call TRBJ2-3; D remains unclear. The V end was cut by 8 bases, the J end by 2 bases, with 8 bases between. The CDR3 spans 12 residues. Germline CDR1 is SGHTA and CDR2 is FQGTGA. CDR3 nucleotides: TGTGCCAGCCGCCGAGACACAGATACGCAGTATTTT. Protein: CASRRDTDTQYF.